The 6 T cell receptor beta chains below all came from one sample that was sequenced in a study of radiation and T cells in renal cell carcinoma. Noted time point: baseline pretreatment blood. Treatment given: 15 Gy SBRT to primary tumor, nephrectomy 4 weeks later. Assay: immunoSEQ multiplex PCR; the TCRdb copy retains only in-frame clones and omits some. Among some 100,000 clones, about four fifths were seen once, and the ten largest hold around 5.8%. Sequenced here: blood, sampled from a patient whose treatment included radiotherapy and nephrectomy. Receptors originate from a man in his sixties with renal cell carcinoma.

This chain connects TRBV29-1 to TRBJ2-1; TRBD2 aligns across 7 bases. Germline assignment: CDR1 SQVTM and CDR2 ANQGSEA. The CDR3 is 13 amino acids. The V and J ends lost 6 bases and 5 bases, in that order; junction bases with no gene match: 7. The CDR3, as DNA: TGCAGCGTGCGTAGGGGAGGGAACAATGAGCAGTTCTTC. Translated: CSVRRGGNNEQFF.

The chain employs TRBV27 and TRBJ2-3; D call uncertain. With 6 bases removed from V and 5 bases from J, the gap between germline ends came to 21 bases. In germline, CDR1 is MNHEY, CDR2 SMNVEV (reference sequence). The CDR3 extends over 16 amino acids. CDR3 DNA: TGTGCCAGCAGCAGAAGACCCCCATTGGGTCGAGATACGCAGTATTTT. Protein sequence: CASSRRPPLGRDTQYF.

A single count supports this clone. V and J are TRBV25-1 and TRBJ2-1, with 11 bases that match TRBD2. This CDR3 has 16 amino acids. Germline CDR1 is MGHDK and CDR2 is SYGVNS. V was clipped by 5 bases and J by 7 bases; unmatched bases: 10. The chain's CDR3 is CASSPRTGLAANEQFF. The CDR3 nucleotides read TGTGCCAGCAGTCCCCGGACGGGACTAGCGGCGAATGAGCAGTTCTTC.

The chain employs TRBV7-2 and TRBJ2-1; TRBD2 matches at 11 bases. This CDR3 spans 16 amino acids. Germline-derived CDR1 and CDR2 are SGHTA and FQGNSA. V shed 2 bases and J 4 bases; nucleotides not matched to a gene: 4. CDR3 protein: CASSLSPSGRYNEQFF. CDR3 bases: TGTGCCAGCAGCTTAAGCCCTAGCGGGAGGTACAATGAGCAGTTCTTC.

The chain employs TRBV19 and TRBJ2-3; D tentatively reads TRBD1 or TRBD2 (5 bases each). CDR1 is LNHDA and CDR2 is SQIVND in the germline V gene (reference sequence). This CDR3 contains 16 residues. V was pared by 3 bases and J by 2 bases, with 15 bases between. CDR3 sequence reads: CASSIKGVRVTDTQYF. The CDR3 nucleotides read TGTGCCAGTAGTATCAAAGGGGTGAGGGTCACAGATACGCAGTATTTT.

This clone was found many times. The rearrangement joins TRBV5-1 to TRBJ1-3; 7 bases match TRBD1. The CDR3 has 15 residues. Losses at the gene ends were 5 bases for V and 4 bases for J; bases not matched to a gene: 9. Germline values: CDR1 SGHRS, CDR2 YFSETQ. The chain's CDR3 is CASRRTGGSGNTIYF. CDR3 DNA sequence: TGCGCCAGCAGGCGGACAGGCGGATCCGGAAACACCATATATTTT.